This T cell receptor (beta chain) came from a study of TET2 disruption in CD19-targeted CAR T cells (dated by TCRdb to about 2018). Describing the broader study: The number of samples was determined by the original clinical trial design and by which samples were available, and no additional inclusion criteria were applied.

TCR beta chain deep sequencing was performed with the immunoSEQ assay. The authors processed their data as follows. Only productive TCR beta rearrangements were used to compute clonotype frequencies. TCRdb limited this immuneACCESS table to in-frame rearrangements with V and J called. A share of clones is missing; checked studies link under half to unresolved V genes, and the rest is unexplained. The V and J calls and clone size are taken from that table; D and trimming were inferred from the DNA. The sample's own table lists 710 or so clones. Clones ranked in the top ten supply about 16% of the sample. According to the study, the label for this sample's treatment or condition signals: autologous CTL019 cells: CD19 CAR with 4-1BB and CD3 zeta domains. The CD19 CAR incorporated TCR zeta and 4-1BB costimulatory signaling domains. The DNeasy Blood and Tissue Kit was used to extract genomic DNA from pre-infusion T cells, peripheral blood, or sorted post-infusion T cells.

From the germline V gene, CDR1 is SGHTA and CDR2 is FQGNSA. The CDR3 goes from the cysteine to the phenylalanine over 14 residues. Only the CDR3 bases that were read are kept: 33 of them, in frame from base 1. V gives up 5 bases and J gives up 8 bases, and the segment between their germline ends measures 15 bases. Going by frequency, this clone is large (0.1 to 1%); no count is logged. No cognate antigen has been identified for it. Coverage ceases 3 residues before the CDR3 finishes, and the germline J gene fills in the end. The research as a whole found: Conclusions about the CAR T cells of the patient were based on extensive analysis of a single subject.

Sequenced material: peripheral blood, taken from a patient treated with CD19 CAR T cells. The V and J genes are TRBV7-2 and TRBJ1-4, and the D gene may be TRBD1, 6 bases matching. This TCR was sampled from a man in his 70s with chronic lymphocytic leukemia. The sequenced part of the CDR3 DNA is TGTGCCAGCAGCCCCTTATTCACAGGGGAAAAA. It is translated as CASSPLFTGEK. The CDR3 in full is CASSPLFTGEKLFF. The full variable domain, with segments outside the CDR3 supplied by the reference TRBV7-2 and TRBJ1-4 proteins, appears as GAGVSQSPSNKVTEKGKDVELRCDPISGHTALYWYRQSLGQGLEFLIYFQGNSAPDKSGLPSDRFSAERTGGSVSTLTIQRTQQEDSAVYLCASSPLFTGEKLFFGSGTQLSVL.